What follows describes a single T cell receptor (beta chain). Its antigen is undetermined. This specimen comes from a study of cytomegalovirus exposure and HLA in healthy donors. Study findings and constraints: Another analysis was done later, and it associated 17,000 or so TCR beta sequences with HLA alleles at 0.05 false discovery rate. Several of the most significant clusters appeared linked to common viral pathogens, based on a later analysis. A later analysis showed that HLA-associated TCR beta chains had undergone more clonal expansion than equally common others. Presence/absence analyses took donor sequencing depth as roughly uniform.

It was with 60 Vbeta and 13 Jbeta primers that the PCR ran. Assay used: immunoSEQ multiplex PCR; TCRdb lists only in-frame clones, some missing. The sample has about 70,000 clones; around 74% are singletons. The CDR3 length is 16 residues. Between the trimmed V and J ends, which lost 3 bases and 4 bases, there was a span of 19 bases. In germline, CDR1 is SGHRS, CDR2 YFSETQ. This clonotype was obtained from a human donor in good health. The chain employs TRBV5-1 and TRBJ2-5; D might be TRBD2 (5 bases). The sample comprised PBMCs. CDR3 nucleotide sequence: TGCGCCAGCAGCTCTAAACCGGGATCTAGCCCAGAGACCCAGTACTTC. The encoded protein is CASSSKPGSSPETQYF.